Each of the 25 T cell receptor beta chains below was sequenced from the same sample in a study of shared clonotypes between healthy human individuals (TCRdb year 2020). Library preparation employed the immunoSEQ multiplex PCR assay. Sourced from immuneACCESS, this table was stored by TCRdb with only in-frame sequences that have V and J called. A share of the clones is absent; for the studies checked, an unresolved V gene accounts for under half, and the remainder has no known explanation. Here the sample has 400,000 to 550,000 clones; roughly 85% occur a single time. Less than 15% of the sample goes to the ten largest clones. The sample was PBMCs. These TCRs come from a woman aged 40 to 55 in good health. Some clones in this sample may be carry-over from other donors' samples.

V is TRBV4-1 and J is TRBJ2-1; 8 bases are a match to TRBD2. V shed 0 bases and J 4 bases; nucleotides not matched to a gene: 5. Germline V gives CDR1 MGHRA, CDR2 YSYEKL. The CDR3 runs to 16 residues. The CDR3 loop reads CASSQEERELYNEQFF. The CDR3 coding sequence is TGCGCCAGCAGCCAAGAAGAGCGGGAGTTGTACAATGAGCAGTTCTTC.

V is TRBV5-1 and J is TRBJ2-1; 11 bases align to TRBD2. The germline CDR1 and CDR2 sequences are SGHRS and YFSETQ. V lost 0 bases and J lost 0; bases outside the gene matches: 5. CDR3 size: 18 residues. The CDR3 loop is CASSLGLAGPSSYNEQFF. Here the CDR3 DNA reads TGCGCCAGCAGCTTGGGACTAGCGGGGCCAAGCTCCTACAATGAGCAGTTCTTC.

The rearrangement links TRBV5-1 to TRBJ2-5; TRBD1 aligns across 7 bases. From germline, CDR1 is SGHRS and CDR2 YFSETQ. The CDR3 sequence is 15 residues long. After removal of 4 bases from V and 1 base from J, the junction contained 7 bases not matched to a gene. CDR3 in DNA: TGCGCCAGCAGCCCCTCGGACAGGACCCAAGAGACCCAGTACTTC. Amino acid sequence: CASSPSDRTQETQYF.

This clone turned up a few times. The chain has TRBV7-3 and TRBJ2-5; D may be TRBD2 (6 bases). Germline values: CDR1 SGHTA, CDR2 FQGTGA. The CDR3 has 15 amino acids. Trimming pared 4 bases from V and 1 base from J, leaving 13 bases between. CDR3 residues: CASSSNAGGQETQYF. The CDR3 region has the DNA TGTGCCAGCAGCTCCAACGCCGGGGGCCAAGAGACCCAGTACTTC.

Only a few counts were recorded for this clone. The V and J genes are TRBV19 and TRBJ2-1; TRBD2 aligns across 9 bases. With 3 bases clipped from V and 2 bases from J, the junction kept 2 bases outside the gene matches. The CDR3 is 15 amino acids. Germline CDR1 is LNHDA and CDR2 is SQIVND (reference sequence). The CDR3 protein is CASSMTSGTYNEQFF. The CDR3 bases are TGTGCCAGTAGTATGACTAGCGGAACCTACAATGAGCAGTTCTTC.

The V and J genes are TRBV6-1 and TRBJ2-7; 9 bases match TRBD1. There are 14 residues in the CDR3. The junction had 7 bases not matched to a gene; V was cut back by 6 bases and J by 4 bases. Germline V gene sequence: CDR1 MNHNS, CDR2 SASEGT. The CDR3 bases are TGTGCCAGCAGAGGACAGGGGTCAACTTACGAGCAGTACTTC. This translates into CASRGQGSTYEQYF.

The V call is TRBV27, the J call TRBJ2-7; 9 bases are a match to TRBD1. Looked up from germline, CDR1 is MNHEY and CDR2 is SMNVEV (reference sequence). J gave up 6 bases and V 7 bases, and 16 bases lay outside the gene matches. CDR3 size: 16 residues. The CDR3 DNA reads TGTGCCAGCACCCCTTCGTGGACAGGGGCTGTCTCCGAGCAGTACTTC. This codes for CASTPSWTGAVSEQYF.

The chain carries TRBV11-2 and TRBJ2-5; D unresolved. There are 13 residues in the CDR3. The germline V gene has CDR1 SGHAT and CDR2 FQNNGV. V was shortened by 4 bases and J by 5 bases, with 11 bases between the two germline ends. The chain's CDR3 is CASSSTRLETQYF. The CDR3 DNA follows: TGTGCCAGCAGCTCGACCAGGCTGGAGACCCAGTACTTC.

The V call is TRBV27, the J call TRBJ2-1; 7 bases fit TRBD1. Germline assignment: CDR1 MNHEY and CDR2 SMNVEV (reference sequence). J lost 4 bases, V lost 6 bases, and 6 bases had no gene match. This CDR3 has 14 residues. The DNA for the CDR3 is TGTGCCAGCAGCAGGGACAGACTATACAATGAGCAGTTCTTC. Its protein is CASSRDRLYNEQFF.

J is TRBJ2-3 and V is TRBV7-3; the D is unclear. V lost 2 bases, J lost 6 bases, and 6 bases lay in between. Germline CDR1 is SGHTA and CDR2 is FQGTGA. This CDR3 has 12 amino acids. CDR3 in DNA: TGTGCCAGCAGCTTACCCGGGGATACGCAGTATTTT. It specifies CASSLPGDTQYF.

The chain joins TRBV18 to TRBJ2-1, with D tentatively TRBD2 (6 bases). Trimming took off 3 bases at V and 5 bases at J, with 8 bases between the two ends. Looked up from germline, CDR1 is KGHSH and CDR2 is LQKENI. The CDR3 is 13 amino acids. The CDR3 reads CASSPGTDNEQFF. The CDR3 bases are TGTGCCAGCTCACCGGGGACTGACAATGAGCAGTTCTTC. The full variable domain, completed using reference TRBV18 and TRBJ2-1, is NAGVMQNPRHLVRRRGQEARLRCSPMKGHSHVYWYRQLPEEGLKFMVYLQKENIIDESGMPKERFSAEFPKEGPSILRIQQVVRGDSAAYFCASSPGTDNEQFFGPGTRLTVL.

The V call is TRBV5-1, the J call TRBJ2-1; 14 nucleotides line up with TRBD2. From germline, CDR1 is SGHRS and CDR2 YFSETQ. Losses at the gene ends were 0 bases for V and 4 bases for J; bases not matched to a gene: 6. The CDR3 is 18 amino acids. For the CDR3, the DNA is TGCGCCAGCAGCTTGGGTGGACTAGCGGGAGGAAGGTACAATGAGCAGTTCTTC. Its protein is CASSLGGLAGGRYNEQFF.

This sequence joins TRBV9 and TRBJ1-1; D not certain. CDR1 is SGDLS and CDR2 is YYNGEE in the germline V gene. V was shortened by 3 bases and J by 0 bases, with 12 bases between the two germline ends. CDR3 length: 15 amino acids. The CDR3 is CASSGTPYLNTEAFF. CDR3 bases: TGTGCCAGCAGCGGAACTCCCTACTTGAACACTGAAGCTTTCTTT.

This chain links TRBV19 with TRBJ2-7, with a tentative D call TRBD1 (6 bases). The CDR3 sequence is 13 residues long. The V end lost 5 bases, the J end lost 5 bases, and 13 bases lay between the germline ends. Germline CDR1 reads LNHDA; CDR2 reads SQIVND (reference sequence). The CDR3: CASSLRGSDEQYF. The CDR3 DNA is TGTGCCAGTAGTCTCAGGGGATCGGACGAGCAGTACTTC.

A single count supports this clone. The chain is built from TRBV12-5 and TRBJ2-2; perhaps TRBD2 as D (6 bases). Trimming removed 2 bases from V and 4 bases from J, with 14 bases in between. This CDR3 has 16 amino acids. CDR1 LGHNT and CDR2 FRNRAP come from the germline V gene. The CDR3 region is CASGLTKPGLTGELFF. CDR3 nucleotide sequence: TGTGCTAGTGGTTTGACAAAACCGGGACTCACCGGGGAGCTGTTTTTT.

The chain combines TRBV29-1 with TRBJ2-3; 8 positions agree with TRBD1. The germline CDR1 and CDR2 sequences are SQVTM and ANQGSEA. The CDR3 sequence is 14 residues long. The J segment lost 4 bases and the V segment lost 3 bases, leaving 6 bases of the junction unmatched. CDR3 amino acids: CSVEPGGSPDTQYF. CDR3 DNA: TGCAGCGTTGAGCCAGGGGGCTCTCCAGATACGCAGTATTTT.

This clone was seen a single time. The rearrangement links TRBV10-3 to TRBJ1-3; D call uncertain. Trimming stripped 0 bases from V and 0 bases from J, with 6 bases between. This CDR3 spans 15 amino acids. The V gene's germline CDR1 is ENHRY and CDR2 SYGVKD. Written as DNA, the CDR3 is TGTGCCATCAGTGAGTCAGGCATCTCTGGAAACACCATATATTTT. As protein: CAISESGISGNTIYF.

The V call is TRBV28, the J call TRBJ2-1; TRBD2 matches 10 bases. CDR3 length: 15 amino acids. With 6 bases clipped from V and 6 bases from J, the junction kept 8 bases outside the gene matches. The germline CDR1 and CDR2 sequences are MDHEN and SYDVKM. The CDR3 here is CASSPPAGGINEQFF. In DNA form, the CDR3 reads TGTGCCAGCAGCCCCCCAGCGGGAGGGATCAATGAGCAGTTCTTC.

V gene TRBV15 combines with J gene TRBJ1-5; D gene ambiguous. With 0 bases removed from V and 3 bases from J, the gap between germline ends came to 9 bases. From germline, CDR1 is LNHNV and CDR2 YYDKDF (reference sequence). The CDR3 covers 15 residues. The CDR3 region has the DNA TGTGCCACCAGCAGAGATAGGAGTTTCAATCAGCCCCAGCATTTT. Translated, it gives CATSRDRSFNQPQHF.

In its sample, this clone was seen once. The rearrangement links TRBV7-8 to TRBJ2-5; D might be TRBD1 (5 bases). This CDR3 is built from 15 residues. Per germline, CDR1 SGHVS and CDR2 FQNEAQ. Trimming shortened V by 1 base and J by 2 bases, and 11 bases separated the two germline ends. The CDR3 DNA is TGTGCCAGCAGCTTAGTTGGGGCAGTACAAGAGACCCAGTACTTC. Translating gives CASSLVGAVQETQYF. Using reference TRBV7-8 and TRBJ2-5 for the parts outside the CDR3, the full variable domain is GAGVSQSPRYKVAKRGQDVALRCDPISGHVSLFWYQQALGQGPEFLTYFQNEAQLDKSGLPSDRFFAERPEGSVSTLKIQRTQQEDSAVYLCASSLVGAVQETQYFGPGTRLLVL.

This clone appeared a few times. This chain uses TRBV18 with TRBJ1-4; D not certain. The CDR3 length is 16 residues. Germline assignment: CDR1 KGHSH and CDR2 LQKENI. Trimming removed 1 base from V and 1 base from J, with 10 bases in between. CDR3 protein: CASSPQGPGTNEKLFF. The CDR3 bases are TGTGCCAGCTCACCACAAGGTCCAGGAACTAATGAAAAACTGTTTTTT.

V gene TRBV28 combines with J gene TRBJ2-7, with D possibly being TRBD2 (5 bases). Trimming took off 10 bases at V and 1 base at J, with 20 bases between the two ends. Germline CDR1 reads MDHEN; CDR2 reads SYDVKM. The CDR3 covers 15 residues. CDR3 in amino acids: CAILKRERASYEQYF. CDR3 nucleotide sequence: TGTGCCATCCTTAAAAGGGAGCGCGCGTCCTACGAGCAGTACTTC. The complete variable domain, with remaining parts taken from reference TRBV28 and TRBJ2-7, reads DVKVTQSSRYLVKRTGEKVFLECVQDMDHENMFWYRQDPGLGLRLIYFSYDVKMKEKGDIPEGYSVSREKKERFSLILESASTNQTSMYLCAILKRERASYEQYFGPGTRLTVT.

This CDR3 is CASSLLAGSSYNEQFF. CDR3 bases: TGTGCCAGCAGCTTATTAGCGGGCAGCTCCTACAATGAGCAGTTCTTC. V usage is TRBV7-6 and J usage is TRBJ2-1, with 7 bases aligning to TRBD2. The junction had 4 bases not matched to a gene; V was cut back by 2 bases and J by 0 bases. Germline V CDR1 and CDR2: SGHVS, FNYEAQ. This CDR3 is 16 amino acids long.

A single count supports this clone. The junction shows a germline mismatch at one end, possibly a read error. This CDR3 reads CASSKQGAVTEAFF. The CDR3, as DNA: TGTGCTAGCAGCAAACAGGGGGCGGTCACTGAAGCTTTCTTT. This sequence joins TRBV7-7 and TRBJ1-1; 9 bases fit TRBD1. CDR3 length: 14 amino acids. Germline V gene data show CDR1 as SSHAT and CDR2 as FNYEAQ (reference sequence). Full variable domain (rest looked up from reference TRBV7-7 and TRBJ1-1): GAGVSQSPRYKVTKRGQDVTLRCDPISSHATLYWYQQALGQGPEFLTYFNYEAQPDKSGLPSDRFSAERPEGSISTLTIQRTEQRDSAMYRCASSKQGAVTEAFFGQGTRLTVV.

The chain links TRBV5-8 to TRBJ2-1; the D is unclear. CDR1 is SGHTS and CDR2 is YDEGEE in the germline V gene. V was pared by 4 bases and J by 4 bases, with 15 bases between. The CDR3 is 15 residues long. For the CDR3, the DNA is TGTGCCAGCAGCACCCTCATTGACTTGTACAATGAGCAGTTCTTC. Translated: CASSTLIDLYNEQFF. The full variable domain, with the rest looked up from reference TRBV5-8 and TRBJ2-1, is EAGVTQSPTHLIKTRGQQATLRCSPISGHTSVYWYQQALGLGLQFLLWYDEGEERNRGNFPPRFSGRQFPNYSSELNVNALELEDSALYLCASSTLIDLYNEQFFGPGTRLTVL.